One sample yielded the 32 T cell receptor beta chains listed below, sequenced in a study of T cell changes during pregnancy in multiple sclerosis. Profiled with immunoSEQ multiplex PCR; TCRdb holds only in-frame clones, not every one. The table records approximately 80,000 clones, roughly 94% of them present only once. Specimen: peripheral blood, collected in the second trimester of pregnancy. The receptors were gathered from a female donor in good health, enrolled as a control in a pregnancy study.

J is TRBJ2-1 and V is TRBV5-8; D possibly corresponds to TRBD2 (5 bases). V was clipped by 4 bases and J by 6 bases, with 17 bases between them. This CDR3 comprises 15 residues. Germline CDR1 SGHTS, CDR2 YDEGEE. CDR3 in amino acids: CASSPTRGVLNEQFF. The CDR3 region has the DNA TGTGCCAGCAGCCCGACCCGGGGAGTTCTCAATGAGCAGTTCTTC. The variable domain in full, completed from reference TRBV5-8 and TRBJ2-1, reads EAGVTQSPTHLIKTRGQQATLRCSPISGHTSVYWYQQALGLGLQFLLWYDEGEERNRGNFPPRFSGRQFPNYSSELNVNALELEDSALYLCASSPTRGVLNEQFFGPGTRLTVL.

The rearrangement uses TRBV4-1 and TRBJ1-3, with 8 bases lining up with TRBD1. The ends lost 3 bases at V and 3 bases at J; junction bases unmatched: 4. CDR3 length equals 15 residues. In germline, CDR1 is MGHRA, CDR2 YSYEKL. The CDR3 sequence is CASSQEDRVGNTIYF. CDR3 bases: TGCGCCAGCAGCCAGGAGGACAGGGTTGGAAACACCATATATTTT.

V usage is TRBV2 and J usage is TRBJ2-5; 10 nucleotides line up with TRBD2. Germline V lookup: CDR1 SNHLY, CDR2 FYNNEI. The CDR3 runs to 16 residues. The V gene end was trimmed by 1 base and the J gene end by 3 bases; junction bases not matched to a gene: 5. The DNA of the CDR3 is TGTGCCAGCAGTGAAGGTAGCGGGAGGATGAAAGAGACCCAGTACTTC. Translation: CASSEGSGRMKETQYF.

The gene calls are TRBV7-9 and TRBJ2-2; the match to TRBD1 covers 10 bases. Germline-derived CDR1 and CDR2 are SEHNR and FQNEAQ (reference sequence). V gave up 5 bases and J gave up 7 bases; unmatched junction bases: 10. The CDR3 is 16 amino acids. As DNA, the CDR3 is TGTGCCAGCAGCCTTCTGAGGGACAGGGGAATCGGGGAGCTGTTTTTT. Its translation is CASSLLRDRGIGELFF.

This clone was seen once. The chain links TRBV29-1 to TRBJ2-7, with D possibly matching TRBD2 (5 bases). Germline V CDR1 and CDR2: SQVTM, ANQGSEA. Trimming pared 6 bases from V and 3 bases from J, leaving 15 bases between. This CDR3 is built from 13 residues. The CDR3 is CSVLEGRNYEQYF. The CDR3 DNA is TGCAGCGTCCTCGAGGGCAGAAACTACGAGCAGTACTTC.

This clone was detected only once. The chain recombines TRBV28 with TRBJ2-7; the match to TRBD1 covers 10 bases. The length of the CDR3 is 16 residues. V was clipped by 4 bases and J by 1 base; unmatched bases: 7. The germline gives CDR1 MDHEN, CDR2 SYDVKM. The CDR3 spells CASSWPDRGGSYEQYF. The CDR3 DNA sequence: TGTGCCAGCAGTTGGCCGGACAGGGGGGGATCCTACGAGCAGTACTTC.

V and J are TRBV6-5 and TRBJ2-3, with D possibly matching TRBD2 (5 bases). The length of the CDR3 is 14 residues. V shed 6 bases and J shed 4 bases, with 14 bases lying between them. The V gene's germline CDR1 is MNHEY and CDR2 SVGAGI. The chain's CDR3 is CASSDASPADTQYF. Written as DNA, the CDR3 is TGTGCCAGCAGCGATGCTAGCCCTGCAGATACGCAGTATTTT.

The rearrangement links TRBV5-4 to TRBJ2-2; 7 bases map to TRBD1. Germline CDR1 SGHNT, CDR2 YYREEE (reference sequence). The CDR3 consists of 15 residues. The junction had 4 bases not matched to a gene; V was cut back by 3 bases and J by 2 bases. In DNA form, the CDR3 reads TGTGCCAGCAGCTGGGGACAGAGCAACACCGGGGAGCTGTTTTTT. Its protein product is CASSWGQSNTGELFF.

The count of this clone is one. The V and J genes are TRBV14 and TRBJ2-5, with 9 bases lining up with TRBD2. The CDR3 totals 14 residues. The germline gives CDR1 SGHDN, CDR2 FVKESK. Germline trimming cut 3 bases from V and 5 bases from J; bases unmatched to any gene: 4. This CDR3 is CASSQLAGEETQYF. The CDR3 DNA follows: TGTGCCAGCAGCCAGTTAGCGGGGGAGGAGACCCAGTACTTC.

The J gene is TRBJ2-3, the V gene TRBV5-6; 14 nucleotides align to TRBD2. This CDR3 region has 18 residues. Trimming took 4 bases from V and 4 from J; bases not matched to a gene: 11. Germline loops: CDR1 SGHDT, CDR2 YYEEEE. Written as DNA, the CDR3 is TGTGCCAGCAGCCCCGACTGGGGACTAGCGGGAGCAGCAGATACGCAGTATTTT. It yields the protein CASSPDWGLAGAADTQYF.

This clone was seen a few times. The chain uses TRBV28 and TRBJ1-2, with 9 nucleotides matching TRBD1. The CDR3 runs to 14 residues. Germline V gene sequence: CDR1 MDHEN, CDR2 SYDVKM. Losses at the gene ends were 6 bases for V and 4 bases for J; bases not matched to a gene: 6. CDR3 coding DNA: TGTGCCAGCAGGTACACGGGACAGGGCTATGGCTACACCTTC. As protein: CASRYTGQGYGYTF.

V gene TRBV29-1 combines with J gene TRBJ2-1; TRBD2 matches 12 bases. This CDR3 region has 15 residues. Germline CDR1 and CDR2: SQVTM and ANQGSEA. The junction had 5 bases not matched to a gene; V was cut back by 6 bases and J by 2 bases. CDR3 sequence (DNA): TGCAGCGTCAACGGACTAGCGGGACCCTACAATGAGCAGTTCTTC. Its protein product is CSVNGLAGPYNEQFF.

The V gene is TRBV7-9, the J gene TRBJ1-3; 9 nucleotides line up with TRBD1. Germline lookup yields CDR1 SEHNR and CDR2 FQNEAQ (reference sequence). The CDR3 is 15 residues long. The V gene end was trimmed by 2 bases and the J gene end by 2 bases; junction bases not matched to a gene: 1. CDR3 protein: CASSLRTGAGNTIYF. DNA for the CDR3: TGTGCCAGCAGCTTACGGACAGGGGCTGGAAACACCATATATTTT.

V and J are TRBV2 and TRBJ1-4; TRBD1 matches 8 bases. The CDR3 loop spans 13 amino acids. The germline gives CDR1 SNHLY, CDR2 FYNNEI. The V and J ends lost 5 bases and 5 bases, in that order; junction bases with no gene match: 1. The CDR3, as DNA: TGTGCCAGCAGTCGGGACAGGAATGAAAAACTGTTTTTT. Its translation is CASSRDRNEKLFF.

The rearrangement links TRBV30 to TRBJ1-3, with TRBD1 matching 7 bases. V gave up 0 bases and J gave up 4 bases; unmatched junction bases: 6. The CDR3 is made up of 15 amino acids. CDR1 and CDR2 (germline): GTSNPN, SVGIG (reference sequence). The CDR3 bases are TGTGCCTGGAGTGTATACAGGGGTGAAGGAAACACCATATATTTT. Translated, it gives CAWSVYRGEGNTIYF.

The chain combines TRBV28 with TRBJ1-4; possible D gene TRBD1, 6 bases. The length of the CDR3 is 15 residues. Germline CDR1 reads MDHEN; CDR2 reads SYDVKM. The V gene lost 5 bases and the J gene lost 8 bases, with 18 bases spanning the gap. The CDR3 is CASSPGRGYGEKLFF. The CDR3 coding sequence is TGTGCCAGCAGTCCCGGCAGGGGTTATGGAGAAAAACTGTTTTTT.

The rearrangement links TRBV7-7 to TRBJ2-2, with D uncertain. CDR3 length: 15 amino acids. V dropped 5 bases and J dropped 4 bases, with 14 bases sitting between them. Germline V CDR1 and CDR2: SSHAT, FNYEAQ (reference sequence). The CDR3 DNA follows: TGTGCCAGCAGCCCTAGGTCCGCAGTCACCGGGGAGCTGTTTTTT. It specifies CASSPRSAVTGELFF.

The CDR3 sequence is CASSKGTGFMADTQYF. The CDR3, as DNA: TGTGCCAGCAGCAAAGGGACAGGGTTTATGGCAGATACGCAGTATTTT. The chain carries TRBV9 and TRBJ2-3; TRBD1 matches 9 bases. V lost 4 bases, J lost 4 bases, and 10 bases stayed unmatched. The CDR3 has 16 amino acids. Germline-derived CDR1 and CDR2 are SGDLS and YYNGEE.

The chain's CDR3 is CSALAETEQFF. The CDR3 DNA reads as TGCAGTGCCCTGGCGGAGACTGAGCAGTTCTTC. The V call is TRBV20-1, the J call TRBJ2-1; D is ambiguous. This CDR3 comprises 11 residues. Germline CDR1 is DFQATT and CDR2 is SNEGSKA (reference sequence). The germline V and J ends were trimmed by 6 bases and 9 bases, with 12 bases remaining between them.

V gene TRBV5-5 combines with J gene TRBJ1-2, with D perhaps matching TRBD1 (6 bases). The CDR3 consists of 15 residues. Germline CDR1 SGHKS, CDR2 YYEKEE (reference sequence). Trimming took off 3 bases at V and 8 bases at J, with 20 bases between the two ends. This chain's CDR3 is CASSSQYRAMSGYTF. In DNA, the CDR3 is TGTGCCAGCAGCTCCCAATACAGGGCAATGAGCGGCTACACCTTC.

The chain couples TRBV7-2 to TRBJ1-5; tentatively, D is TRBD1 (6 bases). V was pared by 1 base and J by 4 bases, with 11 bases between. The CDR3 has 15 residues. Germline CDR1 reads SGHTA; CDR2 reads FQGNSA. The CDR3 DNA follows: TGTGCCAGCAGCTTAGAGGGACACTCAAATCAGCCCCAGCATTTT. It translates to CASSLEGHSNQPQHF.

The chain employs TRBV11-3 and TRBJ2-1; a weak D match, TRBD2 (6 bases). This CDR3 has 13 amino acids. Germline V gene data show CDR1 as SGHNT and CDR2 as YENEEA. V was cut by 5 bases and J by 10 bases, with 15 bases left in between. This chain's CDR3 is CASSRDFLTEQFF. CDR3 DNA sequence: TGTGCCAGCAGCCGGGACTTTCTAACCGAGCAGTTCTTC.

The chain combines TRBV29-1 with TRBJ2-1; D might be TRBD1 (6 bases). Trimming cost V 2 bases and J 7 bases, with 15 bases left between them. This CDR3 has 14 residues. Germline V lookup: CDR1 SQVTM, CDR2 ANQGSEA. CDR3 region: CSVERGKVLNEQFF. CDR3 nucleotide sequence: TGCAGCGTTGAAAGGGGGAAGGTTCTGAATGAGCAGTTCTTC.

The CDR3: CASSHGQGTYGYTF. In DNA form, the CDR3 reads TGTGCCAGCAGCCATGGACAGGGTACCTATGGCTACACCTTC. The chain is built from TRBV5-5 and TRBJ1-2; 8 bases fit TRBD1. Losses at the gene ends were 4 bases for V and 4 bases for J; bases not matched to a gene: 6. The CDR3 is made up of 14 amino acids. Per the germline V gene, CDR1 is SGHKS and CDR2 is YYEKEE (reference sequence).

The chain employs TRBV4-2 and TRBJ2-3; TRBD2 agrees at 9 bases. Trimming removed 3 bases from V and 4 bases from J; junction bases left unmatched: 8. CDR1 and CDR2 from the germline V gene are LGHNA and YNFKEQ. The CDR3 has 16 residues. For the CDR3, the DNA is TGTGCCAGCAGCCAGTTGGCTAGCGGGACCCCAGATACGCAGTATTTT. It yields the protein CASSQLASGTPDTQYF.

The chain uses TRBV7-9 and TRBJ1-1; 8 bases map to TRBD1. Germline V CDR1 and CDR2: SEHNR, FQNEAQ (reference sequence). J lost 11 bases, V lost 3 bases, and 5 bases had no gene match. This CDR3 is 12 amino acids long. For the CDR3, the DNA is TGTGCCAGCAGCTTTGGACAGGGAGAGGCTTTCTTT. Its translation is CASSFGQGEAFF.

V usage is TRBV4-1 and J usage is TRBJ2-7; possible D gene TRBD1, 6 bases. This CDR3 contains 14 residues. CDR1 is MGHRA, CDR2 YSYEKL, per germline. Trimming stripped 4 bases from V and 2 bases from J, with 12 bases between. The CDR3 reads CASSLGQGPYEQYF. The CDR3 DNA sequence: TGCGCCAGCAGCCTAGGTCAGGGGCCCTACGAGCAGTACTTC.

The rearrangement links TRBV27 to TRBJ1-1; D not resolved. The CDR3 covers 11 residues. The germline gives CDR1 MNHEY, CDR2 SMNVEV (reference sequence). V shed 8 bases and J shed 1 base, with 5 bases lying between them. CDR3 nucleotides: TGTGCCAGCCTCTGGAACACTGAAGCTTTCTTT. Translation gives CASLWNTEAFF.

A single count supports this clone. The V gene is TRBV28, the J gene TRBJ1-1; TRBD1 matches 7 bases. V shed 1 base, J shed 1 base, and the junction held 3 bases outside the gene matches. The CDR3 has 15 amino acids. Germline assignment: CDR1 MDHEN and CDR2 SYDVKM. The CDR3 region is CASSLFAGGNTEAFF. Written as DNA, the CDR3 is TGTGCCAGCAGTTTATTTGCAGGGGGGAACACTGAAGCTTTCTTT.

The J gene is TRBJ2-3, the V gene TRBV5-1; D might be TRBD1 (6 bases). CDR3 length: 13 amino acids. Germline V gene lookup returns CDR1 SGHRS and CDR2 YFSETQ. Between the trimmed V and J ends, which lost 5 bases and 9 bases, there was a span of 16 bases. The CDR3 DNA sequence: TGCGCCAGCAGAAGTGAGGACAGTACGACGCAGTATTTT. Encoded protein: CASRSEDSTTQYF.

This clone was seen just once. CDR3 bases: TGTGCCAGCAGATTCACAGGGTCCTATGGCTACACCTTC. It is translated as CASRFTGSYGYTF. The chain has TRBV5-6 and TRBJ1-2, with a weak D call TRBD1 (6 bases). CDR1 is SGHDT, CDR2 YYEEEE, per germline. With 5 bases removed from V and 4 bases from J, the gap between germline ends came to 12 bases. The CDR3 has 13 amino acids.

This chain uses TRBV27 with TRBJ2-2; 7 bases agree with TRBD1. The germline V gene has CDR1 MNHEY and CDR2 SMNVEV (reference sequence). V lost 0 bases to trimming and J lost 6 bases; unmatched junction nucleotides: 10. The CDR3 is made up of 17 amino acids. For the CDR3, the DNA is TGTGCCAGCAGTTTATCGGACAGGATAAGCCCCGCCGGGGAGCTGTTTTTT. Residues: CASSLSDRISPAGELFF.